Each of the 25 T cell receptor beta chains below was sequenced from the same sample in a study of beta chain features in type 1 diabetes. Expressed TCRB transcripts were sequenced, since all the RNA that had been isolated was reverse transcribed. Here immunoSEQ multiplex PCR was the method, and the copy in TCRdb shows in-frame clones only, minus some. The sample carries some 150,000 clones, 11% recorded once. Source material: central memory CD4+ T cells from blood. The receptor source for this set is a man aged 18 to 29 in good health.

This clone was seen ten or more times. The rearrangement uses TRBV30 and TRBJ2-1; D is possibly TRBD1 (6 bases). The CDR3 length is 11 residues. Per germline, CDR1 GTSNPN and CDR2 SVGIG (reference sequence). The V and J ends lost 3 bases and 10 bases respectively, with 10 bases between them. In nucleotides, the CDR3 is TGTGCCTGGAGAGGGGGACGGGAGCAGTTCTTC. Translation: CAWRGGREQFF. The full variable domain, its missing parts supplied by reference TRBV30 and TRBJ2-1, is SQTIHQWPATLVQPVGSPLSLECTVEGTSNPNLYWYRQAAGRGLQLLFYSVGIGQISSEVPQNLSASRPQDRQFILSSKKLLLSDSGFYLCAWRGGREQFFGPGTRLTVL.

This clone came up a few times. The chain has TRBV7-2 and TRBJ2-1, with a tentative D call TRBD2 (6 bases). Trimming removed 5 bases at V and 0 bases at J, with 17 bases between. Germline V lookup: CDR1 SGHTA, CDR2 FQGNSA. The CDR3 loop spans 17 amino acids. The CDR3 protein is CASSRPAGGPSYNEQFF. For the CDR3, the DNA is TGTGCCAGCAGCCGACCGGCCGGGGGACCCTCCTACAATGAGCAGTTCTTC.

This clone turned up a few times. The chain has TRBV28 and TRBJ1-1; D gene uncertain. Trimming removed 5 bases from V and 11 bases from J, with 12 bases in between. The CDR3 totals 11 residues. Germline CDR1 is MDHEN and CDR2 is SYDVKM. Here the CDR3 reads CASSPTGGAFF. CDR3 DNA: TGTGCCAGCAGTCCGACCGGAGGGGCTTTCTTT.

This clone was detected only a few times. The rearrangement links TRBV7-2 to TRBJ2-7; TRBD1 matches at 10 bases. The CDR3 is 17 amino acids. Per the germline V gene, CDR1 is SGHTA and CDR2 is FQGNSA. The V segment lost 1 base and the J segment 3 bases; nucleotides outside the gene matches: 9. CDR3 nucleotides: TGTGCCAGCAGCTTAGGCTTGCGCGGGACAGGGGACTACGAGCAGTACTTC. This translates into CASSLGLRGTGDYEQYF.

This clone showed up just a few times. The rearrangement links TRBV7-9 to TRBJ1-2, with a possible D match to TRBD1 (6 bases). The CDR3 is 15 residues long. Germline CDR1 is SEHNR and CDR2 is FQNEAQ (reference sequence). V was shortened by 5 bases and J by 8 bases, with 21 bases between the two germline ends. CDR3 sequence: CASSPQRTVKGGYTF. DNA of the CDR3: TGTGCCAGCAGCCCCCAACGGACAGTCAAGGGGGGCTACACCTTC.

This clone was seen a few times. The genes are TRBV7-3 and TRBJ2-3; no reliable D call. Germline V gives CDR1 SGHTA, CDR2 FQGTGA. The CDR3 sequence is 15 residues long. Trimming removed 1 base at V and 3 bases at J, with 11 bases between. Here the CDR3 reads CASSLSPGRTDTQYF. Here the CDR3 DNA reads TGTGCCAGCAGCTTAAGCCCGGGTCGTACAGATACGCAGTATTTT.

This sequence joins TRBV4-3 and TRBJ1-1; TRBD1 matches 7 bases. J was trimmed by 1 base and V by 3 bases; bases with no gene match: 11. The CDR3 contains 17 residues. CDR1 and CDR2 (germline): LGHNA, YSLEER. The chain's CDR3 is CASSHLSGGTTNTEAFF. As DNA, the CDR3 is TGCGCCAGCAGCCACCTCTCAGGGGGGACAACGAACACTGAAGCTTTCTTT.

The chain is built from TRBV18 and TRBJ2-3; 7 bases agree with TRBD1. In germline, CDR1 is KGHSH, CDR2 LQKENI. J gave up 2 bases and V 2 bases, and 4 bases lay outside the gene matches. The CDR3 sequence is 15 residues long. For the CDR3, the DNA is TGTGCCAGCTCACCAAGAGACAGGGCCACAGATACGCAGTATTTT. Translating gives CASSPRDRATDTQYF.

The V gene is TRBV30, the J gene TRBJ1-4; D unclear. CDR3 size: 15 residues. Germline V gene data show CDR1 as GTSNPN and CDR2 as SVGIG (reference sequence). The V end was cut by 2 bases, the J end by 0 bases, with 10 bases between. For the CDR3, the DNA is TGTGCCTGGAGTAAGGAACTTGCAACTAATGAAAAACTGTTTTTT. It specifies CAWSKELATNEKLFF.

This clone was observed a few times. The chain carries TRBV7-2 and TRBJ2-1, with D tentatively TRBD2 (6 bases). Germline-derived CDR1 and CDR2 are SGHTA and FQGNSA. V was shortened by 2 bases and J by 1 base, with 9 bases between the two germline ends. The CDR3 extends over 15 amino acids. CDR3 in amino acids: CASSLPTRSYNEQFF. The DNA of the CDR3 is TGTGCCAGCAGCTTACCGACTAGATCCTACAATGAGCAGTTCTTC.

The chain couples TRBV7-2 to TRBJ1-2; D not certain. V was trimmed by 5 bases and J by 5 bases, leaving 6 bases between them. CDR3 size: 11 residues. Germline CDR1 SGHTA, CDR2 FQGNSA. The chain's CDR3 is CASSLIYGYTF. In DNA, the CDR3 is TGTGCCAGCAGCCTGATTTATGGCTACACCTTC.

The chain uses TRBV7-3 and TRBJ2-3; TRBD2 matches at 10 bases. The CDR3 has 17 residues. Germline CDR1 is SGHTA and CDR2 is FQGTGA. The V and J ends lost 0 bases and 9 bases, in that order; junction bases with no gene match: 12. The CDR3 coding sequence is TGTGCCAGCAGCTTAACGTCCGGGACTAGCGTCCTTAACACGCAGTATTTT. Translating gives CASSLTSGTSVLNTQYF.

The chain couples TRBV10-3 to TRBJ2-7; tentative D call: TRBD1 (6 bases). Germline-derived CDR1 and CDR2 are ENHRY and SYGVKD. V was trimmed by 4 bases and J by 6 bases, leaving 10 bases between them. The CDR3 loop spans 12 amino acids. In DNA form, the CDR3 reads TGTGCCATCAGTGCACAGGGTGCCGAGCAGTACTTC. Translated: CAISAQGAEQYF.

The chain joins TRBV7-3 to TRBJ1-5; no clear D. V shed 0 bases and J shed 5 bases, with 5 bases lying between them. This CDR3 contains 13 residues. Per the germline V gene, CDR1 is SGHTA and CDR2 is FQGTGA. CDR3 nucleotide sequence: TGTGCCAGCAGCTTAACGCCAGATCAGCCCCAGCATTTT. This encodes CASSLTPDQPQHF.

This clone was found a few times. The chain carries TRBV4-3 and TRBJ1-1; 7 nucleotides match TRBD1. Germline values: CDR1 LGHNA, CDR2 YSLEER. CDR3 size: 14 residues. The V gene end was trimmed by 6 bases and the J gene end by 10 bases; junction bases not matched to a gene: 14. The CDR3 DNA reads TGCGCCAGCAGTAGACAGGGTGAATGGTTAGGAGCTTTCTTT. This gives the protein CASSRQGEWLGAFF.

The genes are TRBV4-2 and TRBJ2-1; TRBD1 agrees at 9 bases. The CDR3 spans 13 residues. V lost 3 bases, J lost 15 bases, and 9 bases stayed unmatched. Germline CDR1 and CDR2: LGHNA and YNFKEQ. CDR3 region: CASSQQPGQGTFF. CDR3 nucleotide sequence: TGTGCCAGCAGCCAGCAACCGGGACAGGGTACGTTCTTC.

This chain links TRBV2 with TRBJ2-3, with unresolved D. The V end was cut by 3 bases, the J end by 4 bases, with 11 bases between. Germline CDR1 and CDR2: SNHLY and FYNNEI. The CDR3 sequence is 14 residues long. The CDR3 DNA reads TGTGCCAGCAGTGAGCGGTTTTTCGCAGATACGCAGTATTTT. Residues: CASSERFFADTQYF.

The V and J genes are TRBV28 and TRBJ2-4; D gene ambiguous. CDR1 is MDHEN and CDR2 is SYDVKM in the germline V gene. The CDR3 has 15 amino acids. The ends were cut back, 6 bases at V and 1 base at J, with 13 bases in the middle. CDR3 sequence reads: CASSAGPRAKNIQYF. The CDR3 bases are TGTGCCAGCAGCGCCGGACCAAGGGCCAAAAACATTCAGTACTTC.

With respect to this clone: Different DNA sequences within this sample yield the same CDR3. The chain carries TRBV29-1 and TRBJ2-7, with 13 bases matching TRBD2. The CDR3 extends over 14 amino acids. The V segment lost 5 bases and the J segment 5 bases; nucleotides outside the gene matches: 6. Germline values: CDR1 SQVTM, CDR2 ANQGSEA. DNA of the CDR3: TGCAGCGTTCGCACTAGCGGGAGGGGGCACGAGCAGTACTTC. Protein: CSVRTSGRGHEQYF.

This clone was counted only a few times. In DNA form, the CDR3 reads TGTGCCACCAGCAGGCAACAGGGGGCGTGGGAAAAACTGTTTTTT. It translates to CATSRQQGAWEKLFF. This chain links TRBV15 with TRBJ1-4; 9 nucleotides line up with TRBD1. The CDR3 runs 15 residues. The trim removed 3 bases at V and 8 bases at J, leaving 7 bases unmatched. Looked up from germline, CDR1 is LNHNV and CDR2 is YYDKDF (reference sequence).

This clone was seen only a few times. V gene TRBV11-3 combines with J gene TRBJ2-3, with a weak D call TRBD2 (5 bases). In germline, CDR1 is SGHNT, CDR2 YENEEA. V was trimmed by 5 bases and J by 6 bases, leaving 12 bases between them. This CDR3 comprises 13 residues. In nucleotides, the CDR3 is TGTGCCAGCAGCCTTACTAGTTCGGATACGCAGTATTTT. This gives the protein CASSLTSSDTQYF.

This clone was detected only a few times. The chain employs TRBV4-2 and TRBJ2-5; D gene uncertain. Deletions cut 0 bases from V and 1 base from J, with 6 bases between. Germline CDR1 and CDR2: LGHNA and YNFKEQ. The CDR3 consists of 14 residues. The CDR3 sequence: CASSQDGLQETQYF. The CDR3, as DNA: TGTGCCAGCAGCCAAGATGGCCTCCAAGAGACCCAGTACTTC.

This chain joins TRBV19 and TRBJ2-1; D might be TRBD2 (6 bases). V was pared by 5 bases and J by 9 bases, with 17 bases between. Germline V gene lookup returns CDR1 LNHDA and CDR2 SQIVND (reference sequence). The CDR3 covers 14 residues. The CDR3 DNA sequence: TGTGCCAGTAGTCCCTCCCAGCGGGCGTCTGAGCAGTTCTTC. Amino acids: CASSPSQRASEQFF.

This clone was seen more than once but under ten times. The rearrangement joins TRBV30 to TRBJ2-1; 8 positions match TRBD1. From germline, CDR1 is GTSNPN and CDR2 SVGIG (reference sequence). J gave up 4 bases and V 5 bases, and 1 base lay outside the gene matches. This CDR3 region has 12 residues. CDR3 nucleotide sequence: TGTGCCTGGGGGGACAGGTACAATGAGCAGTTCTTC. Its protein is CAWGDRYNEQFF.

In this sample, this clone turned up a few times. This chain uses TRBV5-4 with TRBJ2-7, with TRBD2 identical over 7 bases. The V gene end was trimmed by 4 bases and the J gene end by 3 bases; junction bases not matched to a gene: 4. Germline CDR1 reads SGHNT; CDR2 reads YYREEE (reference sequence). This CDR3 comprises 13 residues. The CDR3 DNA sequence: TGTGCCAGCAGCCCCGGGACTAACTACGAGCAGTACTTC. Encoded protein: CASSPGTNYEQYF.